This record covers a single TCR beta chain. Its antigen is not yet known. No qualities accompany the bases; no much larger clone lies one base away. For CDR1 and CDR2, the germline V gene (reference sequence) lists SEHNR and FQNEAQ. The CDR3 goes from the cysteine to the phenylalanine over 15 residues. CDR3 DNA is the only sequence kept; it has 45 bases, read in frame from the first base. Cut back by 1 base and 1 base, the V and J ends lie 10 bases apart. This sample is drawn from a study of T cell responses to AZD1222 COVID-19 vaccine (dated by TCRdb to 2020 to 2023). In the study overall: AZD1222 recipients whose second dose came at about 4 weeks and those whose second dose came at about 12 weeks were combined into one group, since spike-specific TCR depth and breadth did not differ between the two schedules. TCR sequencing was performed for roughly 250 trial participants, of whom about 210 were given two doses of AZD1222 and roughly 25 were given two doses of MenACWY control vaccine. Trial participants were enrolled by age into 18-55, 56-69 and 70-plus year subgroups, with roughly 160, 29 and 62 TCR-sequenced participants respectively. The paper as a whole reports these results and caveats: Because no day 14 peak-response samples were available, repertoires were characterized only after the peak T cell response. Nearly half of unique spike-specific TCRs reportedly recognized epitopes outside regions mutated in the B.1.351 and B.1.1.7 variants. A significant rise in spike-specific TCR breadth and depth was observed after two AZD1222 doses relative to day 0 and relative to MenACWY recipients. Most participants were white British and females outnumbered males, and the authors suggested that clonal diversity may have been underestimated. The 56-69-year group was small, and its depth increase did not reach significance, likely because of low power. Vaccine-associated CD4 TCRs spanned the whole spike protein, with dominant responses in regions 160-218 and 743-854. Conclusions about previously exposed vaccinees are limited because only five to seven AZD1222 recipients were SARS-CoV-2 seropositive at baseline.

The time point label for this specimen denotes: baseline before first vaccination. The vaccinee samples were drawn from two UK trials, COV001 and COV002, one of which was a single-blind randomized controlled phase 2/3 trial testing AZD1222 (ChAdOx1 nCoV-19) in healthy adults. Trial participant PBMC samples were collected at day 0 and day 28 after the second dose for TCRbeta chain sequencing. The CDR3 regions of human TCRbeta chains were analyzed by immunosequencing. As for the authors' bioinformatics: Repertoire TCRs were matched against a reference library of SARS-CoV-2-specific TCRs generated with the MIRA antigen-specificity platform. Breadth was defined as the fraction of unique TCRs that were SARS-CoV-2-associated. Depth was defined as the fraction of total T cells that were SARS-CoV-2-associated. Using the MIRA data, each spike-specific TCR was assigned both to the spike region to which the TCR was reactive and to a CD4 or CD8 class. Log10-transformed breadth and depth values were compared by one-way ANOVA with Sidak's multiple comparisons tests. TCRdb limited this immuneACCESS table to in-frame rearrangements with V and J called. A share of clones is missing; checked studies link under half to unresolved V genes, and the rest is unexplained. V and J calls and clone size are those listed in that table; D and trimming were worked out from the DNA. Recorded for this sample are under 200,000 clones; roughly 89% of them occurred a single time. The ten largest clones represent over 1.5% of the sample.

The chain couples TRBV7-9 to TRBJ2-5; the D gene is perhaps TRBD2, from 6 matching bases. The TCR comes from an adult in good health. Sequencing used peripheral blood, obtained on day 0 of AZD1222 vaccination. The sequenced DNA is TGTGCCAGCAGCTTAGGGGGCGGGGCCCAAGAGACCCAGTACTTC. It translates to CASSLGGGAQETQYF.